Listed below are T cell receptor beta chains from one sample, sequenced in a study of regulatory T cells in long-lasting Graves disease. Using its own MiXCR run on the multiplex PCR reads, TCRdb lists one record per CDR3 protein. The sample shows over 400,000 distinct CDR3 sequences, approximately 14% of them seen only once. In addition, the sample was reused for a study of T cells in Graves' hyperthyroidism and ophthalmopathy.

The source material was peripheral blood mononuclear cells (PBMCs), sampled at new diagnosis, from a patient treated with antithyroid drugs. The receptors were sampled from a woman between 45 and 65 years old with Graves disease. CDR3s include the opening cysteine and the closing phenylalanine or tryptophan. A D gene is named only where the DNA matches it firmly. Size tells how often a clone was seen (once, few, many) or the class of an expanded clone, and some rows leave it out.

>TRBD2|TRBJ2-3|TRBV11-2|-
TGTGCCAGCAGCTTATTGGTGACTAGCGGGAGTGGGACAGATACGCAGTATTTT
CASSLLVTSGSGTDTQYF
>-|TRBJ1-5|TRBV12-3/TRBV12-4|-
TGTGCCAGCAGTTTAGCGACGGGGGGGCTCCAGCCCCAGCATTTT
CASSLATGGLQPQHF
>-|TRBJ1-3|TRBV5-1|many
TGCGCCAGCAGCTCAAGACAGTCTAGCTCTGGAAACACCATATATTTT
CASSSRQSSSGNTIYF
>-|TRBJ2-7|TRBV19|once
TGTGCCAGTAGTATAACTAGTTTCGCGGGCTCCTACGAGCAGTACTTC
CASSITSFAGSYEQYF
>-|TRBJ1-5|TRBV6-5|-
TGTGCCAGCAGTTACCGCAGGGTTAGCAATCAGCCCCAGCATTTT
CASSYRRVSNQPQHF
>-|TRBJ1-3|TRBV2|many
TGTGCCAGCATTTACCGTGGGCCCCGCCGGAACACCATATATTTT
CASIYRGPRRNTIYF
>TRBD1|TRBJ1-2|TRBV4-1|once
TGCGCCAGCAGCCAGGACAGGGTCCCAGGCTATGGCTACACCTTC
CASSQDRVPGYGYTF
>-|TRBJ1-6|TRBV10-3|many
TGTGCCATCAGTGTGGAGGATAATTCACCCCTCCACTTT
CAISVEDNSPLHF
>-|TRBJ2-7|TRBV2|many
TGTGCCAGCAGCCCCCACAGGAGAAGCTCCTACGAGCAGTACTTC
CASSPHRRSSYEQYF
>TRBD2|TRBJ2-2|TRBV5-1|-
TGCGCCAGCGCCGGGACTAGCGGAGACACCGGGGAGCTGTTTTTT
CASAGTSGDTGELFF
>-|TRBJ1-1|TRBV20-1|few
TGCAGTGCTAGTTTGAAGGGCGGCGCTGAAGCTTTCTTT
CSASLKGGAEAFF
>-|TRBJ2-5|TRBV5-1|-
TGCGCCAGCAAAAGGACACCTCAAGAGACCCAGTACTTC
CASKRTPQETQYF
>-|TRBJ1-1|TRBV9|-
TGTGCCAGCAGCGCATCGGAGGGGAAGGCTGAAGCTTTCTTT
CASSASEGKAEAFF